These 26 T cell receptor beta chains came from one sample sequenced in a study of human T cells and chemical hapten exposure (dated by TCRdb to the early 2020s). The library relied on RACE. TCRdb lists the instrument as NextSeq 500. TCRdb handled the public reads itself, with Q25 trimming in fastp and clone calling in MiXCR, and kept productive beta chains. For every CDR3 protein sequence, its rows merge into one entry that carries the most common genes and DNA. This sample lists just over 350,000 distinct CDR3 sequences; nearly 6.5% were detected once. In total, the top ten clones hold roughly 5.4% of the sample. This specimen's time point label, interpreted: patch test 2, 6 weeks after DPC sensitization. The label giving this sample's treatment or condition can be read as: therapeutic diphenylcyclopropenone sensitization with weekly scalp DPC. The sample in question was whole blood, obtained in connection with sensitization to the hapten diphenylcyclopropenone (DPC). These receptors came from a woman between 18 and 30 years old with alopecia areata. Some clones in this sample may be carry-over from other donors' samples.

This clonotype has at least ten counts. The chain is built from TRBV27 and TRBJ2-7, with TRBD1 identical over 10 bases. V dropped 2 bases and J dropped 2; count of bases not matched to a gene: 9. Per the germline V gene, CDR1 is MNHEY and CDR2 is SMNVEV (reference sequence). The CDR3 is made up of 17 amino acids. CDR3 loop: CASSLNFRGTGAYEQYF. The CDR3 DNA follows: TGTGCCAGCAGTTTAAATTTTAGAGGGACAGGGGCCTACGAGCAGTACTTC.

In its sample, this clonotype was seen many times. The V call is TRBV12-3 or TRBV12-4, the J call TRBJ1-1, with 7 bases lining up with TRBD1. The CDR3 runs to 16 residues. The junction had 10 bases not matched to a gene; V was cut back by 6 bases and J by 0 bases. CDR3 protein: CASRARQGLLNTEAFF. CDR3 sequence (DNA): TGTGCCAGCAGGGCTCGACAGGGTCTCTTGAACACTGAAGCTTTCTTT.

The table lists this clonotype with a few counts. V gene TRBV7-9 combines with J gene TRBJ2-2; 10 nucleotides match TRBD2. The CDR3 contains 14 residues. Germline CDR1 and CDR2: SEHNR and FQNEAQ (reference sequence). The trim removed 5 bases at V and 4 bases at J, leaving 1 base unmatched. For the CDR3, the DNA is TGTGCCAGCAGCCCTAGCGGGGGCACCGGGGAGCTGTTTTTT. This codes for CASSPSGGTGELFF.

J is TRBJ1-3 and V is TRBV3-1; no clear D. V lost 1 base and J lost 0, with 7 bases in between. CDR1 and CDR2 from the germline V gene are LGHDT and YNNKEL (reference sequence). The CDR3 is 15 amino acids. The CDR3 DNA follows: TGTGCCAGCAGCCAAGCTGCAGGCTCTGGAAACACCATATATTTT. Protein: CASSQAAGSGNTIYF.

This chain connects TRBV4-2 to TRBJ2-2; D gene uncertain. V was shortened by 3 bases and J by 7 bases, with 9 bases between the two germline ends. The CDR3 sequence is 13 residues long. CDR1 is LGHNA, CDR2 YNFKEQ, per germline. CDR3 in amino acids: CASSQSNLGELFF. CDR3 coding DNA: TGTGCCAGCAGCCAGAGTAATCTCGGGGAGCTGTTTTTT.

V gene TRBV10-3 combines with J gene TRBJ1-5, with D maybe TRBD1 (6 bases). Trimming pared 0 bases from V and 7 bases from J, leaving 13 bases between. This CDR3 is 15 amino acids long. Germline V gene lookup returns CDR1 ENHRY and CDR2 SYGVKD. CDR3 region: CAISESRAGDQPQHF. The CDR3 region has the DNA TGTGCCATCAGTGAGTCGCGGGCAGGGGACCAGCCCCAGCATTTT.

This clonotype came up many times. The V and J genes are TRBV6-2 or TRBV6-3 and TRBJ1-2; D remains ambiguous. The germline V and J ends were trimmed by 6 bases and 6 bases, with 17 bases remaining between them. The length of the CDR3 is 14 residues. Germline assignment: CDR1 MNHEY and CDR2 SVGEGT. CDR3 amino acids: CASSRALSGDGYTF. The CDR3 DNA reads TGTGCCAGCAGCCGGGCCCTTTCCGGGGATGGCTACACCTTC.

There are many counts of this clonotype. The chain carries TRBV20-1 and TRBJ2-7; 7 bases match TRBD2. The CDR3 contains 13 residues. V shed 1 base and J 3 bases; nucleotides not matched to a gene: 3. CDR1 and CDR2 from the germline V gene are DFQATT and SNEGSKA (reference sequence). CDR3 sequence: CSARGSSGYEQYF. The CDR3 DNA follows: TGCAGTGCTAGAGGGTCTAGCGGCTACGAGCAGTACTTC.

This clonotype was seen at least ten times. The rearrangement joins TRBV4-3 to TRBJ2-7; D remains unclear. The CDR3 totals 15 residues. CDR1 is LGHNA, CDR2 YSLEER, per germline. Trimming left V 1 base short and J 2 bases short, with 12 bases between. The CDR3: CASSQVGARPYEQYF. In DNA form, the CDR3 reads TGCGCCAGCAGCCAAGTTGGCGCGCGTCCCTACGAGCAGTACTTC.

The J gene is TRBJ1-6, the V gene TRBV3-1; weak D call: TRBD1 (5 bases). The CDR3 runs 13 residues. The germline CDR1 and CDR2 sequences are LGHDT and YNNKEL (reference sequence). V was cut by 4 bases and J by 14 bases, with 15 bases left in between. The DNA for the CDR3 is TGTGCCAGCAGCCGCCCCATGGGGCAGGCCCTCCACTTT. Residues: CASSRPMGQALHF.

The chain combines TRBV24-1 with TRBJ2-3; the match to TRBD1 covers 7 bases. V gave up 6 bases and J gave up 4 bases; unmatched junction bases: 9. The CDR3 runs 15 residues. CDR1 and CDR2 (germline): KGHDR, SFDVKD. As DNA, the CDR3 is TGTGCCACCAGTACGACCGACAGGGAGCCAGATACGCAGTATTTT. Translation: CATSTTDREPDTQYF.

This chain joins TRBV27 and TRBJ2-7, with TRBD1 matching over 7 bases. Germline V CDR1 and CDR2: MNHEY, SMNVEV (reference sequence). The CDR3 covers 15 residues. V was pared by 6 bases and J by 4 bases, with 12 bases of the junction left unmatched. The CDR3 loop reads CASSRGQATSYEQYF. The CDR3 bases are TGTGCCAGCAGCCGTGGACAGGCGACCTCTTACGAGCAGTACTTC.

The rearrangement joins TRBV2 to TRBJ2-3; no definite D call. This CDR3 has 14 amino acids. V lost 8 bases, J lost 6 bases, and 18 bases lay in between. Germline-derived CDR1 and CDR2 are SNHLY and FYNNEI. In DNA form, the CDR3 reads TGTGCCAGCTCAGTGCGGAAACCAAATGATACGCAGTATTTT. Its translation: CASSVRKPNDTQYF.

A few counts support this clonotype. The chain carries TRBV7-9 and TRBJ1-5; 9 bases agree with TRBD1. The germline V gene has CDR1 SEHNR and CDR2 FQNEAQ (reference sequence). CDR3 length equals 16 residues. J was trimmed by 5 bases and V by 0 bases; bases with no gene match: 5. Here the CDR3 reads CASSLAGQGRDQPQHF. The CDR3 bases are TGTGCCAGCAGCTTAGCCGGACAGGGGCGAGATCAGCCCCAGCATTTT. Supplemented by reference TRBV7-9 and TRBJ1-5, the full variable domain reads DTGVSQNPRHKITKRGQNVTFRCDPISEHNRLYWYRQTLGQGPEFLTYFQNEAQLEKSRLLSDRFSAERPKGSFSTLEIQRTEQGDSAMYLCASSLAGQGRDQPQHFGDGTRLSIL.

The chain uses TRBV13 and TRBJ2-7; D is unclear. The V end lost 3 bases, the J end lost 4 bases, and 7 bases lay between the germline ends. The CDR3 is 12 residues long. Germline assignment: CDR1 PRHDT and CDR2 FYEKMQ (reference sequence). This CDR3 is CASSFRQYEQYF. In DNA form, the CDR3 reads TGTGCCAGCAGCTTTAGGCAGTACGAGCAGTACTTC.

This clonotype was counted ten times or more. The V and J genes are TRBV23-1 and TRBJ2-5, with D maybe TRBD1 (6 bases). TRBV23-1 is classed as an ORF, of uncertain function. This CDR3 contains 13 residues. V lost 6 bases and J lost 3, with 11 bases in between. The DNA for the CDR3 is TGCGCCAGCAGCCTTGGACAGAAAGAGACCCAGTACTTC. It translates to CASSLGQKETQYF.

This clonotype was picked up a small number of times. The J gene is TRBJ1-5, the V gene TRBV12-3 or TRBV12-4, with unresolved D. Trimming cost V 6 bases and J 1 base, with 10 bases left between them. The CDR3 totals 14 residues. This CDR3 reads CASSPMLSNQPQHF. The CDR3 bases are TGTGCCAGCAGCCCGATGTTGAGCAATCAGCCCCAGCATTTT.

The rearrangement links TRBV15 to TRBJ1-5, with 8 bases that match TRBD1. The CDR3 length is 16 residues. In germline, CDR1 is LNHNV, CDR2 YYDKDF (reference sequence). Germline trimming cut 3 bases from V and 2 bases from J; bases unmatched to any gene: 6. CDR3 region: CATSRTPGQGNQPQHF. CDR3 nucleotide sequence: TGTGCCACCAGCAGGACTCCGGGACAGGGCAATCAGCCCCAGCATTTT. Filled out from reference TRBV15 and TRBJ1-5, the complete variable domain reads DAMVIQNPRYQVTQFGKPVTLSCSQTLNHNVMYWYQQKSSQAPKLLFHYYDKDFNNEADTPDNFQSRRPNTSFCFLDIRSPGLGDTAMYLCATSRTPGQGNQPQHFGDGTRLSIL.

This chain uses TRBV3-1 with TRBJ2-7; no clear D gene. This CDR3 contains 13 residues. CDR1 LGHDT and CDR2 YNNKEL come from the germline V gene (reference sequence). Trimming pared 2 bases from V and 5 bases from J, leaving 10 bases between. As DNA, the CDR3 is TGTGCCAGCAGCCAATCGGCCCGGAACGAGCAGTACTTC. Amino acids: CASSQSARNEQYF.

J is TRBJ2-3 and V is TRBV4-3, with 9 bases fitting TRBD2. CDR1 is LGHNA and CDR2 is YSLEER in the germline V gene. This CDR3 is 17 amino acids long. The J segment lost 6 bases and the V segment lost 0 bases, leaving 10 bases of the junction unmatched. The chain's CDR3 is CASSQDPQRGAADTQYF. The CDR3 DNA reads TGCGCCAGCAGCCAAGATCCCCAGCGGGGGGCCGCGGATACGCAGTATTTT.

This clonotype was recorded a few times. The chain's CDR3 is CSVAFGTGQLETQYF. The CDR3 coding sequence is TGCAGCGTTGCTTTCGGGACAGGGCAGTTGGAGACCCAGTACTTC. The chain carries TRBV29-1 and TRBJ2-5, with 9 bases lining up with TRBD1. From germline, CDR1 is SQVTM and CDR2 ANQGSEA. V lost 4 bases and J lost 5; bases outside the gene matches: 11. The CDR3 runs 15 residues.

The table lists this clonotype with many counts. The chain uses TRBV5-1 and TRBJ2-6; a weak D match, TRBD2 (5 bases). Germline-derived CDR1 and CDR2 are SGHRS and YFSETQ. Trimming cost V 5 bases and J 1 base, with 10 bases left between them. This CDR3 spans 15 amino acids. CDR3 nucleotides: TGCGCCAGCAGTCGTCTAGCATCTGGGGCCAACGTCCTGACTTTC. Residues: CASSRLASGANVLTF.

A few counts support this clonotype. The chain links TRBV12-5 to TRBJ2-5; no firm D call. Germline CDR1 reads LGHNT; CDR2 reads FRNRAP. V lost 2 bases, J lost 0 bases, and 4 bases lay in between. This CDR3 contains 13 residues. CDR3 bases: TGTGCTAGTGGTTTGAACAACCAAGAGACCCAGTACTTC. Translation gives CASGLNNQETQYF.

The gene calls are TRBV9 and TRBJ2-5, with 9 bases identical to TRBD2. Trimming removed 0 bases from V and 9 bases from J; junction bases left unmatched: 9. Germline CDR1 and CDR2: SGDLS and YYNGEE. The CDR3 is 15 amino acids. CDR3 sequence reads: CASSVGGGGGGAQYF. The CDR3 nucleotides read TGTGCCAGCAGCGTAGGAGGCGGAGGCGGGGGGGCCCAGTACTTC.

This clonotype was recorded at least ten times. This chain joins TRBV20-1 and TRBJ1-3; weak D call: TRBD1 (5 bases). V dropped 1 base and J dropped 1 base, with 8 bases sitting between them. Germline CDR1 is DFQATT and CDR2 is SNEGSKA (reference sequence). The CDR3 has 14 amino acids. Here the CDR3 reads CSARGGESGNTIYF. The CDR3 DNA reads as TGCAGTGCTAGAGGAGGGGAATCTGGAAACACCATATATTTT.

This clonotype was counted only a few times. The chain has TRBV14 and TRBJ2-1; D tentatively reads TRBD1 or TRBD2 (5 bases each). From germline, CDR1 is SGHDN and CDR2 FVKESK. V lost 6 bases to trimming and J lost 4 bases, with 16 bases between them. This CDR3 is 15 amino acids long. The CDR3 DNA is TGTGCCAGCAGTCTTGGGACGGGTCTTTACAATGAGCAGTTCTTC. Residues: CASSLGTGLYNEQFF. Full variable domain (outside the CDR3, taken from reference TRBV14 and TRBJ2-1): EAGVTQFPSHSVIEKGQTVTLRCDPISGHDNLYWYRRVMGKEIKFLLHFVKESKQDESGMPNNRFLAERTGGTYSTLKVQPAELEDSGVYFCASSLGTGLYNEQFFGPGTRLTVL.